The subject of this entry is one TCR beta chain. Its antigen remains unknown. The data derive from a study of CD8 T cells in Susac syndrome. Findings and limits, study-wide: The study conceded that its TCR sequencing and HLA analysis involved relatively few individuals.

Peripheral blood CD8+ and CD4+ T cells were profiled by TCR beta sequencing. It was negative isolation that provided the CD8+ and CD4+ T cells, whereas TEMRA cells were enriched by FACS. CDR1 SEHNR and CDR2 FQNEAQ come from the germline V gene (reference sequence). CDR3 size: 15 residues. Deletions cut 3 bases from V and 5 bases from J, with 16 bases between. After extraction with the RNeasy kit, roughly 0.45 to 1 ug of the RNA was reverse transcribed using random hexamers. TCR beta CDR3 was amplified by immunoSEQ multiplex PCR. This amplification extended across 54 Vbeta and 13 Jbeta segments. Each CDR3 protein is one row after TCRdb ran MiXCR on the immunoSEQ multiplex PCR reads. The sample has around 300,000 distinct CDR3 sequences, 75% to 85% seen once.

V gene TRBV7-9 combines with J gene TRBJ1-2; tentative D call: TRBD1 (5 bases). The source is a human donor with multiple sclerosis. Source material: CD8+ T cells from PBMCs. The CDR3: CASSLSGTDVYGYTF. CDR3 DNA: TGTGCCAGCAGCTTGAGCGGGACGGACGTGTATGGCTACACCTTC.